This T cell receptor beta chain was observed in a study of T cells in Graves' hyperthyroidism and ophthalmopathy. RNA transcripts yielded amplified TCR beta CDR3 regions. HTBI primers were used for first-round RT-PCR of the TCR CDR3. TCRdb reanalysed the multiplex PCR reads using MiXCR and keeps one entry per CDR3 protein. This sample yields about 180,000 distinct CDR3 sequences, of which 15% to 20% are seen a single time; roughly 28% belongs to the top ten. Trimming pared 0 bases from V and 0 bases from J, leaving 5 bases between. This CDR3 is built from 14 residues. In germline, CDR1 is MNHNS, CDR2 SASEGT. This clonotype has at least ten counts.

V usage is TRBV6-1 and J usage is TRBJ1-1; D uncertain. The sequence was collected from a woman aged 50 to 65 with Graves' hyperthyroidism. What was sequenced was blood. CDR3 protein: CASSEARLNTEAFF. In DNA form, the CDR3 reads TGTGCCAGCAGTGAAGCCAGATTGAACACTGAAGCTTTCTTT.